This paragraph reports one TCR beta chain. What it recognizes is unknown. The V end was cut by 2 bases, the J end by 0 bases, with 13 bases between. Germline V CDR1 and CDR2: MNHNS, SASEGT. The CDR3 covers 16 residues. This specimen belongs to a study of T cell repertoires in cytomegalovirus infection. Overall study: Public TCR beta signature analysis indicated the presence of both CMV infection and matching HLA type.

Study findings and constraints: Dominant in the ex vivo response were TCR beta clonotypes restricted by HLA-C and specific for CMV.

Each CDR3 protein gets one entry after TCRdb re-called the reads with MiXCR. The sample lists a few hundred thousand distinct CDR3 sequences, about 25% occurring once. The specimen was cultured PBMCs, collected from culture after CMV antigen stimulation. The source of this sequence is a human donor in good health (CMV status not recorded). Some clones in this sample may be carry-over from other donors' samples. This sequence joins TRBV6-1 and TRBJ2-5; D is possibly TRBD1 (5 bases). The chain's CDR3 is CASSEFDRMYQETQYF. CDR3 in DNA: TGTGCCAGCAGTGAATTTGACAGAATGTACCAAGAGACCCAGTACTTC.